This TCR beta chain was identified in a study of blood T cell repertoires in COVID-19. At the level of the study: Both acute and convalescent COVID-19 samples were obtained from the United States, Italy and Spain. The cDNA or gDNA used as material had been derived from T cells, B-cell-depleted T cells, or PBMCs.

Original processing notes: Reference gene primers were amplified, and this amplification served to estimate nucleated cell counts. TCRdb's copy holds only in-frame clones and misses some; the assay was immunoSEQ multiplex PCR. The V and J calls and the clone size are those of that table, but D and trimming were determined from the DNA. The sample holds approximately 28,000 clones; around 72% are singletons and the top ten take 21%. The sample taken for sequencing was peripheral blood. This TCR was recovered from a boy younger than 10 with active or convalescent COVID-19.

CDR3 sequence: CASSQGLAGSQETQYF. The CDR3, as DNA: TGCGCCAGCAGCCAAGGACTAGCGGGTTCCCAAGAGACCCAGTACTTC. The chain joins TRBV5-1 to TRBJ2-5, with TRBD2 matching over 11 bases. With 4 bases clipped from V and 1 base from J, the junction kept 6 bases outside the gene matches. This CDR3 has 16 amino acids. In germline, CDR1 is SGHRS, CDR2 YFSETQ.